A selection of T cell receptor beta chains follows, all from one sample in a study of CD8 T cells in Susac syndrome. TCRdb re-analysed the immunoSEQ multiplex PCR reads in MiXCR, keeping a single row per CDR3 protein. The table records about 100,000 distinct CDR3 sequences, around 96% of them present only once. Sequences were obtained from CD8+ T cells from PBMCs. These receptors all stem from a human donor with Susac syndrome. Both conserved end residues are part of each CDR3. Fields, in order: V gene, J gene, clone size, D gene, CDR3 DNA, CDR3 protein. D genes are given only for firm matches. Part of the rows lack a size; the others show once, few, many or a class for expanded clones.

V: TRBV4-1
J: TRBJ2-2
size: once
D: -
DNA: TGCGCCAGCAGCCAGGAGGCCACCGGGGAGCTGTTTTTT
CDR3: CASSQEATGELFF

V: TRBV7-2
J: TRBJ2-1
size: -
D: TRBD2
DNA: TGTGCCAGCAGCTTCGTAGCGGGGGCCTCCTACAATGAGCAGTTCTTC
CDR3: CASSFVAGASYNEQFF

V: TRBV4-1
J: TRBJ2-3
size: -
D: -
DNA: TGCGCCAGCAGCCAAGAGACCCGAGTAGGGAATACGCAGTATTTT
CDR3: CASSQETRVGNTQYF

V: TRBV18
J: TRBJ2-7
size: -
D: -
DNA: TGTGCCAGCTCACCGTCCGGGAGAGTTTACGAGCAGTACTTC
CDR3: CASSPSGRVYEQYF

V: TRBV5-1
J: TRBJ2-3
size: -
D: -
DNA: TGCGCCAGCAGCTTGGCCGCCACAGGGCCAGATACGCAGTATTTT
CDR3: CASSLAATGPDTQYF

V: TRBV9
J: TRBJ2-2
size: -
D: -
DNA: TGTGCCAGCAGCGCCCCCCGGACAGTAACCGGGGAGCTGTTTTTT
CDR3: CASSAPRTVTGELFF

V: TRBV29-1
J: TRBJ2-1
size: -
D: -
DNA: TGCAGCTTTGAACTGACAAATAAGGTGGATGAGCAGTTCTTC
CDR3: CSFELTNKVDEQFF

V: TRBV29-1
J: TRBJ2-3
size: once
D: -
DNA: TGCAGCGCCACTGAGGGGGAGGTGGCAGATACGCAGTATTTT
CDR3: CSATEGEVADTQYF

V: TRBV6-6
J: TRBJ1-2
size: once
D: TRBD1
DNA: TGTGCCAGCAGTTACGCTCCGGGACAGGGGAGCGGCTACACCTTC
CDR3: CASSYAPGQGSGYTF

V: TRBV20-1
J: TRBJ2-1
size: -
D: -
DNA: TGCAGTGCCCCAGCCGCTTTCACTACCTACAATGAGCAGTTCTTC
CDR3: CSAPAAFTTYNEQFF

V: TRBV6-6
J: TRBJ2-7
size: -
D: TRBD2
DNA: TGTGCCAGCAGTTCGACGAGCGGGGGGGCCTCCGAGCAGTACTTC
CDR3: CASSSTSGGASEQYF

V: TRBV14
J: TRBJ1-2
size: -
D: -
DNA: TGTGCCAGCAGCCCGACCGGGATAATGTATGGCTACACCTTC
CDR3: CASSPTGIMYGYTF

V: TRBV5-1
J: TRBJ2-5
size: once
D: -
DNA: TGCGCCAGCAGGAGGGGGGAAGAGACCCAGTACTTC
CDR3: CASRRGEETQYF

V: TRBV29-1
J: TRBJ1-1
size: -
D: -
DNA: TGCAGCGTTGAAGTGGCAGGGGTGAACACTGAAGCTTTCTTT
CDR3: CSVEVAGVNTEAFF

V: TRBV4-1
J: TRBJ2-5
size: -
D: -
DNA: TGCGCCAGCAGTTATCGTGTATCTACCGGAGGGGGAATAAACGAGACCCAGTACTTC
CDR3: CASSYRVSTGGGINETQYF

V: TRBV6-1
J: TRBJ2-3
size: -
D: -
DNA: TGTGCCAGCATGGGGGGGCGGAATACGCAGTATTTT
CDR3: CASMGGRNTQYF

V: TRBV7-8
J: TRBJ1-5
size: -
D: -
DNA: TGTGCCAGCCTATCCGGGGGGCCCCAGCATTTT
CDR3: CASLSGGPQHF

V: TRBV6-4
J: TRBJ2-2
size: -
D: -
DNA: TGTGCCAGCAGTGACAGGCCAGGCACCGGGGAGCTGTTTTTT
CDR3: CASSDRPGTGELFF

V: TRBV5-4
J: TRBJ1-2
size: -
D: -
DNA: TGTGCCAGCAGAGAAGCGATCTATGGCTACACCTTC
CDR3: CASREAIYGYTF

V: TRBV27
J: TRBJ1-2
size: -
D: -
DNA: TGTGCCAGCATGGGGAGGGGTGGCTACACCTTC
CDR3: CASMGRGGYTF

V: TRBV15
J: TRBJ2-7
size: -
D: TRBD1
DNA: TGTGCCACCAGCAGAGGACAGGGGGCGGACGAGCAGTACTTC
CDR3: CATSRGQGADEQYF

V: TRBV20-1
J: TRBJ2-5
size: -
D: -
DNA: TGCAGTGCTAGAGATCTACAGGGGAGGGGGACCCAGTACTTC
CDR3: CSARDLQGRGTQYF

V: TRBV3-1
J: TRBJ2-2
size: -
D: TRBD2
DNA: TGTGCCAGCAGCCAACTAGCGGGAGCTCGAAACACCGGGGAGCTGTTTTTT
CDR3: CASSQLAGARNTGELFF

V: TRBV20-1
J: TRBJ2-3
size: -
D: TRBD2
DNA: TGCAGTGCTAGAGATTTAGGACTAGCGACGGGCGCGGTAGATACGCAGTATTTT
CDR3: CSARDLGLATGAVDTQYF

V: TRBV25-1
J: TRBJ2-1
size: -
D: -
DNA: TGTGCCAGCAGTGGAGGGGGGGCTGGGGAGCAGTTCTTC
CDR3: CASSGGGAGEQFF

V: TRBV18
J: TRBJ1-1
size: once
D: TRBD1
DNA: TGTGCCAGCTCACCCGACAGGGGCGCTGAAGCTTTCTTT
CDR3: CASSPDRGAEAFF

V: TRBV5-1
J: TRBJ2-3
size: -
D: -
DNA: TGCGCCAGCAAGCCGCGGGGACGCACAGATACGCAGTATTTT
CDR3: CASKPRGRTDTQYF

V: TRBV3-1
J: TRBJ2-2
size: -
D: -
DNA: TGTGCCAGCAGCCATGAGACCGGGGAGCTGTTTTTT
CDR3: CASSHETGELFF

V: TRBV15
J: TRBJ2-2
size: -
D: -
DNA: TGTGCCACCAGCAGCGAGACAGAATACACCGGGGAGCTGTTTTTT
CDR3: CATSSETEYTGELFF

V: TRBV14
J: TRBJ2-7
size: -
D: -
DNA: TGTGCCAGCAGCCAAGACGGAGGGACTCCCTCCTACGAGCAGTACTTC
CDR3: CASSQDGGTPSYEQYF

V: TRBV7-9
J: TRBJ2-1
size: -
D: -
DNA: TGTGCCAGCAGCTTAGCGAAGGCGGCTAGCTCCTACAATGAGCAGTTCTTC
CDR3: CASSLAKAASSYNEQFF

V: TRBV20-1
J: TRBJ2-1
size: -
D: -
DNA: TGCAGTGCTCCTAGCGTCTATGAGCAGTTCTTC
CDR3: CSAPSVYEQFF

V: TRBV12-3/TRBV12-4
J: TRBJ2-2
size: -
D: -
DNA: TGTGCCAGCAGAGCGACCGGGGAGCTGTTTTTT
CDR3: CASRATGELFF

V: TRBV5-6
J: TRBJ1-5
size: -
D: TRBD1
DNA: TGTGCCAGCAGCGGACAGGGGGCGGGTGGCAATCAGCCCCAGCATTTT
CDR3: CASSGQGAGGNQPQHF

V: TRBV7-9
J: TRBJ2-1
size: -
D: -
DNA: TGTGCCAGCAGGCGTCTGCGCGGCATCGCGTTCGGCGAGCAGTTCTTC
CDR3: CASRRLRGIAFGEQFF

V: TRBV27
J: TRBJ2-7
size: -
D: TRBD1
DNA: TGTGCCTCGGGACAGCCGAGCTCCTACGAGCAGTACTTC
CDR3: CASGQPSSYEQYF

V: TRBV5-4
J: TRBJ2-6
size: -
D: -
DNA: TGTGCCAGCAGCCTGTCTGAGGATGGGGCCAACGTCCTGACTTTC
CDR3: CASSLSEDGANVLTF

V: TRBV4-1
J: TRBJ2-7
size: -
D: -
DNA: TGCGCCAGCAGCTTAGGGCCTTCTTCCTACGAGCAGTACTTC
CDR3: CASSLGPSSYEQYF

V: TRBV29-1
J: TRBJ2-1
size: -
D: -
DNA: TGCAGCGTTGATTCCCCCCGGGATGAGCAGTTCTTC
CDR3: CSVDSPRDEQFF

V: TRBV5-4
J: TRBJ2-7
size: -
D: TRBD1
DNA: TGTGCCAGCAGCCGGACAGGGGACTACGAGCAGTACTTC
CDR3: CASSRTGDYEQYF

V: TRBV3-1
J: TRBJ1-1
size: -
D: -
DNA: TGTGCCAGCAGAGATAACAGGAACACTGAAGCTTTCTTT
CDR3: CASRDNRNTEAFF

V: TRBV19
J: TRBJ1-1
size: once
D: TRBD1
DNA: TGTGCCAGTAGTATATCCACTTCGGACAGGGAAGCTTTCTTT
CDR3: CASSISTSDREAFF

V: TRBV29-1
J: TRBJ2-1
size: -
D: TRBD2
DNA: TGCAGCGTCGAACATCCGGGACTAGTTCTCAATGAGCAGTTCTTC
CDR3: CSVEHPGLVLNEQFF

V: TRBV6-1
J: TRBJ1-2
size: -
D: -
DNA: TGTGCCAGCACCGCGACGGGGTCCGAACTGGGCTATGGCTACACCTTC
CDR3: CASTATGSELGYGYTF

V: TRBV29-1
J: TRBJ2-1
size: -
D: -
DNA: TGCAGTGTCCGGGACACCTCCTACAATGAGCAGTTCTTC
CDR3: CSVRDTSYNEQFF

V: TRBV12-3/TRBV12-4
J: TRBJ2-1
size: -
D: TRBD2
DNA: TGTGCCAGCACACGCGCGGGGGGGCGGGTTGAGCAGTTCTTC
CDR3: CASTRAGGRVEQFF

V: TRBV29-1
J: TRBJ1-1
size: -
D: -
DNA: TGCAGCGTTGTAGGTCAGAACACTGAAGCTTTCTTT
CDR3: CSVVGQNTEAFF

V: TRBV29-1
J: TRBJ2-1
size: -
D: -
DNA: TGCAGCGCTGGGCAGTTCTACAATGAGCAGTTCTTC
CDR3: CSAGQFYNEQFF

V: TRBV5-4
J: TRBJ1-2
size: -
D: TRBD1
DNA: TGTGCCAGCAGCTTGGTGGGGGACAGGGAATGGGGCTACACCTTC
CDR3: CASSLVGDREWGYTF

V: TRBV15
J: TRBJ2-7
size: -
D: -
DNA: TGTGCCACCAGCAGAGGTGGGGAAGGATACGAGCAGTACTTC
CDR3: CATSRGGEGYEQYF

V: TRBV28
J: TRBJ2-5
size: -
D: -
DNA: TGTGCCAGCAGTCCTTGGGGGGTCGCCGGCAGGACGAGGGAGACCCAGTACTTC
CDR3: CASSPWGVAGRTRETQYF